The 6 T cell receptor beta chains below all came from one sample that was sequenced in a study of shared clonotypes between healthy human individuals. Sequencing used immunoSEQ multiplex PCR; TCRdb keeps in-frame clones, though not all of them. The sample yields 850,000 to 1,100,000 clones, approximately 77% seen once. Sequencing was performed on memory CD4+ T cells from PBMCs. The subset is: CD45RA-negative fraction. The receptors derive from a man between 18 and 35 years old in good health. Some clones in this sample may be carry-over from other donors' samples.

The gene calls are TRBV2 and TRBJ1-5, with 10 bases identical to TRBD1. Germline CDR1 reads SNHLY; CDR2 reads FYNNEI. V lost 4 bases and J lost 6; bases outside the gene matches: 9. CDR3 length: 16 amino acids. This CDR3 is CASSAMRTGGFQPQHF. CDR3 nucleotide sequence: TGTGCCAGCAGTGCAATGCGGACAGGGGGATTTCAGCCCCAGCATTTT.

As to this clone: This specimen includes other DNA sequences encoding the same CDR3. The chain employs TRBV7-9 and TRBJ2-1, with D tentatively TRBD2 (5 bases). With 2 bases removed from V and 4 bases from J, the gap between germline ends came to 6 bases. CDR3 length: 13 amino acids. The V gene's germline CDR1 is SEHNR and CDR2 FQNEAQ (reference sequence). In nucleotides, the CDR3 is TGTGCCAGCAGCTTACGGGGTTACAATGAGCAGTTCTTC. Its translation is CASSLRGYNEQFF.

The CDR3 loop is CASSSRQGGSYEQYF. The CDR3 bases are TGTGCCAGCAGCTCACGACAGGGAGGGTCCTACGAGCAGTACTTC. This chain joins TRBV7-9 and TRBJ2-7; either TRBD1 or TRBD2 may fit D (7 bases each). This CDR3 has 15 residues. Germline V lookup: CDR1 SEHNR, CDR2 FQNEAQ (reference sequence). The V gene lost 4 bases and the J gene lost 1 base, with 14 bases spanning the gap.

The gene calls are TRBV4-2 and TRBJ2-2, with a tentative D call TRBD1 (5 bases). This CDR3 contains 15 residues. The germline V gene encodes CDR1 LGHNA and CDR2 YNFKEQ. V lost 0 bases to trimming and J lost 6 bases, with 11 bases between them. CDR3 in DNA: TGTGCCAGCAGCCAAGACGACAGAACCCCCGGGGAGCTGTTTTTT. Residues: CASSQDDRTPGELFF.

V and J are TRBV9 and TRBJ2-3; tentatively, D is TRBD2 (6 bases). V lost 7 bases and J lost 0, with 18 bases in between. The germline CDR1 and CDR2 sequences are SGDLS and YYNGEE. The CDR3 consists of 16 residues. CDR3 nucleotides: TGTGCCAGCGGGCCATCAACCGGGACTAGCACAGATACGCAGTATTTT. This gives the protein CASGPSTGTSTDTQYF.

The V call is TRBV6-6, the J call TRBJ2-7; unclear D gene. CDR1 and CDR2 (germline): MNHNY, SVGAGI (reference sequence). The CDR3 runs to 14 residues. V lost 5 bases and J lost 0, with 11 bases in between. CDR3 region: CASSPIGPSYEQYF. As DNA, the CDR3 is TGTGCCAGCAGTCCGATAGGGCCCTCCTACGAGCAGTACTTC.